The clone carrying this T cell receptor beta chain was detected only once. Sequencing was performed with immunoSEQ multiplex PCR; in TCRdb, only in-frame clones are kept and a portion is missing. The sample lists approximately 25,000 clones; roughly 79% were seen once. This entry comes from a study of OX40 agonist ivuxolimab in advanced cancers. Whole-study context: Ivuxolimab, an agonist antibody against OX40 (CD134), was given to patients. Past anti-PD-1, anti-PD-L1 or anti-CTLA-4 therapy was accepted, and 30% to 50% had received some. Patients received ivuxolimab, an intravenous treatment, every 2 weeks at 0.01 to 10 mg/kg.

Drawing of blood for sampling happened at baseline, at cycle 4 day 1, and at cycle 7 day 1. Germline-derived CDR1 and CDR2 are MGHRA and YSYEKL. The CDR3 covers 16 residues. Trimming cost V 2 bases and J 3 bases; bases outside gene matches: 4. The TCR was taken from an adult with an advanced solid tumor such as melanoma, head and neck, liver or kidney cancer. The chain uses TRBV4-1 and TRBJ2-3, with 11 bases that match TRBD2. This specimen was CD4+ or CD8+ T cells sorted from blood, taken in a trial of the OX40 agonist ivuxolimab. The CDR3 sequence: CASSQRLAGRTDTQYF. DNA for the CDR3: TGCGCCAGCAGCCAAAGACTAGCGGGGAGGACAGATACGCAGTATTTT.